This record concerns one T cell receptor (beta chain) sequence. This specimen belongs to a study of blood T cells in healthy people across ages. CDR3 length: 15 residues. The V and J ends lost 7 bases and 1 base, in that order; junction bases with no gene match: 3. Together with a sample-barcoded 5' primer, a J-beta primer mix was included in a second PCR lasting roughly 6 to 12 cycles. TCRdb independently ran MiXCR on the 5' RACE reads; one entry per CDR3 protein. The table shows 800,000 to 950,000 distinct CDR3 sequences, with 25% to 35% occurring only once. The same specimen was also included in a second study, on T cells of mothers and their children.

Sequenced material: blood. V usage is TRBV12-3 or TRBV12-4 and J usage is TRBJ1-5; TRBD1 aligns across 11 bases. The TCR was taken from a woman in her 40s in good health. The CDR3 coding sequence is TGTGCCAGCAACGGACAGGGGGCGAGCAATCAGCCCCAGCATTTT. Encoded protein: CASNGQGASNQPQHF.